These 6 T cell receptor beta chains share one sample of origin, sequenced in a study of blood T cell repertoires in COVID-19 (TCRdb year 2020). Libraries were built with the immunoSEQ multiplex PCR assay. As stored in TCRdb, this immuneACCESS dataset retains in-frame rearrangements with V and J assigned. A fraction of the clones does not appear; measured against another copy, unresolved V genes explain less than half of the discrepancy, and the remainder lacks a known reason. Within this sample are roughly 180,000 clones, with approximately 80% of them counted one time only. 11% of the sample is held by the ten biggest clonotypes. Material: peripheral blood. These receptors came from a woman between 40 and 55 years old with COVID-19, enrolled during active disease.

The CDR3 DNA follows: TGTGCCAGCAGTTCAGGGTTGGGCACTGAAGCTTTCTTT. Translation gives CASSSGLGTEAFF. The gene calls are TRBV7-8 and TRBJ1-1; maybe TRBD1 (5 bases). Germline CDR1 SGHVS, CDR2 FQNEAQ. The CDR3 is 13 amino acids. V dropped 6 bases and J dropped 4 bases, with 12 bases sitting between them.

This chain joins TRBV20-1 and TRBJ1-5; 8 bases agree with TRBD1. The V gene's germline CDR1 is DFQATT and CDR2 SNEGSKA (reference sequence). J gave up 5 bases and V 4 bases, and 7 bases lay outside the gene matches. This CDR3 contains 14 residues. CDR3 in amino acids: CSATDRGDDQPQHF. Here the CDR3 DNA reads TGCAGTGCTACTGACAGGGGCGATGATCAGCCCCAGCATTTT.

V and J are TRBV4-2 and TRBJ2-3; 10 bases line up with TRBD1. This CDR3 region has 14 residues. Germline CDR1 LGHNA, CDR2 YNFKEQ. Unmatched junction bases numbered 8, after V lost 3 bases and J lost 11 bases. CDR3 region: CASSHPGQGFLQYF. In DNA, the CDR3 is TGTGCCAGCAGCCACCCGGGACAGGGGTTTTTGCAGTATTTT.

The genes are TRBV10-3 and TRBJ2-3; 7 bases line up with TRBD2. The CDR3 is made up of 15 amino acids. Losses at the gene ends were 4 bases for V and 4 bases for J; bases not matched to a gene: 8. CDR1 is ENHRY and CDR2 is SYGVKD in the germline V gene. The CDR3: CAISVDGGWADTQYF. The CDR3 DNA sequence: TGTGCCATCAGTGTTGACGGGGGGTGGGCAGATACGCAGTATTTT.

V gene TRBV3-1 (or the pseudogene TRBV3-2) combines with J gene TRBJ2-3; 7 nucleotides agree with TRBD1. V lost 2 bases to trimming and J lost 2 bases; unmatched junction nucleotides: 1. The V gene's germline CDR1 is LGHDT and CDR2 YNNKEL (reference sequence). The CDR3 covers 14 residues. The CDR3 sequence: CASSQQGVTDTQYF. CDR3 DNA: TGTGCCAGCAGCCAACAGGGGGTCACAGATACGCAGTATTTT.

This chain links TRBV11-2 with TRBJ2-7; TRBD2 aligns across 11 bases. Germline CDR1 SGHAT, CDR2 FQNNGV. V was clipped by 5 bases and J by 4 bases; unmatched bases: 4. This CDR3 has 14 amino acids. CDR3 bases: TGTGCCAGCAGCCTCCTAGCGGGGGGTTACGAGCAGTACTTC. This codes for CASSLLAGGYEQYF.